This paragraph covers one TCR beta chain sequence. This clonotype was observed at least ten times. The target of this receptor is not known. The sample holds no much larger clone one base away, and base qualities are not on file. Receptor amplification or capture employed multiplex PCR. The sequencing machine was an Illumina HiSeq 4000. iRepertoire HTBI primers and Arm-PCR amplification of CDR3 regions were used to construct TCR beta libraries. PCR products were gel purified before sequencing. In the source study's methods: Gene usage analysis of CDR3 amino acid clonotypes relied on the approximately 62 TRBV and about 13 TRBJ segments identified across samples. COPE and FqMerger were used to merge the filtered high-quality paired reads into contigs. BLAST was used to align contigs to IMGT TRBV, TRBD and TRBJ reference genes, with CDR3 defined following IMGT. Any clonotype with a frequency above 0.1% was counted as a highly expanded clone. Shannon entropy was used to measure repertoire diversity, and the Gini coefficient was used to measure V-J evenness. Clonotypes shared by more than one individual were considered public. TCRdb's own reprocessing of the public reads used fastp at Q25 and MiXCR and kept productive beta chains. Rows are combined by CDR3 protein, so each entry shows the most common genes and DNA. These V and J calls derive from TCRdb rather than the authors' analysis. A total of about 310,000 distinct CDR3 sequences appear in this sample, more than 20% of them only once. About 61% of the sample is in the top ten clones.

The source of the sample is a study of regulatory T cells in long-lasting Graves disease (dated by TCRdb to about 2021). Notes on the research overall: Persistent Graves' disease was defined as persistently positive TSH receptor autoantibodies together with antithyroid drug treatment for over 5 years. Peripheral blood TCR sequencing and RNA sequencing compared persistent Graves' disease patients with newly diagnosed Graves' disease patients. The study took place in China and was registered as a clinical trial. TCR sequencing covered some 13 persistent and around 20 newly diagnosed Graves' disease patients, approximately 33 samples in total. In the clinical cohort, patients with persistent Graves' disease had used antithyroid drugs for an average of roughly 10 years. What the study reported, not specific to this receptor: The authors acknowledged the small sample size as a limitation that may reduce accuracy. TRBV28, TRBJ1-2 and TRBJ2-5 were preferentially used in persistent disease, while TRBV20-1 and TRBJ2-1 were favored in newly diagnosed disease. Patients with persistent disease shared more public clonotypes (around 3,000) than newly diagnosed patients did (roughly 970). The study examined only peripheral blood because the primary lesion, thyroid tissue, could not be accessed. Only the TCR beta chain was sequenced and analyzed. Compared with newly diagnosed patients, persistent Graves' disease patients had lower TCR Shannon entropy and fewer highly expanded clones, which suggests clonal expansion.

The time point label, as the study defines it: persistent/refractory GD, antithyroid drugs over 5 years with positive TRAb. RNA was extracted from PBMCs in TRIzol for both TCR sequencing and RNA sequencing. Graves' disease was diagnosed according to American Thyroid Association guidelines. Patients were recruited from an endocrinology department in Xi'an, China. Each patient gave approximately 8.8 milliliters of peripheral blood, collected in an EDTA anticoagulant tube. Ficoll Paque Plus density gradient separation was used to isolate PBMCs, and no further T cell sorting was done. RNA quality was checked with an Agilent 2100 Bioanalyzer and agarose gel, and concentration with a NanoDrop 2000. CDR1 SNHLY and CDR2 FYNNEI were looked up in the germline V gene. From the cysteine up to the phenylalanine, the CDR3 has a length of 14 residues. Only the CDR3 part of the read is kept: 42 bases, read in frame from the first base. The junction carries 5 bases between V and J, which are trimmed by 1 base and 1 base respectively.

The sequencing used peripheral blood mononuclear cells (PBMCs), collected when the disease was refractory, from a patient treated with antithyroid drugs. The TCR comes from a female donor with Graves disease. This chain is built from TRBV2 and TRBJ1-5; there is no confident call for the D gene. The sequence in DNA is TGTGCCAGCAGTGAAGATGGCAGCAATCAGCCCCAGCATTTT. It specifies CASSEDGSNQPQHF.